The T cell receptor beta chain described here comes from a study of OX40 agonist ivuxolimab in advanced cancers. Study-wide background: Treatment received earlier with anti-PD-1, anti-PD-L1 or anti-CTLA-4 agents was allowed, and under 50% had some.

V was clipped by 2 bases and J by 3 bases, with 9 bases between them. CDR1 is KGHSH, CDR2 LQKENI, per germline. The CDR3 has 14 residues. TCRdb keeps only in-frame clones here, not all; method: immunoSEQ multiplex PCR. The top ten clones hold approximately 0.66% of a sample with tens of thousands of clones, roughly nine tenths of them seen once. The source of this sequence is an adult with an advanced solid tumor such as melanoma, head and neck, liver or kidney cancer. Material: CD4+ or CD8+ T cells sorted from blood, obtained in a trial of the OX40 agonist ivuxolimab. The chain is built from TRBV18 and TRBJ2-3, with D maybe TRBD1 (6 bases). The CDR3 loop reads CASSPYQGTDTQYF. The CDR3 nucleotides read TGTGCCAGCTCACCATATCAGGGGACAGATACGCAGTATTTT.